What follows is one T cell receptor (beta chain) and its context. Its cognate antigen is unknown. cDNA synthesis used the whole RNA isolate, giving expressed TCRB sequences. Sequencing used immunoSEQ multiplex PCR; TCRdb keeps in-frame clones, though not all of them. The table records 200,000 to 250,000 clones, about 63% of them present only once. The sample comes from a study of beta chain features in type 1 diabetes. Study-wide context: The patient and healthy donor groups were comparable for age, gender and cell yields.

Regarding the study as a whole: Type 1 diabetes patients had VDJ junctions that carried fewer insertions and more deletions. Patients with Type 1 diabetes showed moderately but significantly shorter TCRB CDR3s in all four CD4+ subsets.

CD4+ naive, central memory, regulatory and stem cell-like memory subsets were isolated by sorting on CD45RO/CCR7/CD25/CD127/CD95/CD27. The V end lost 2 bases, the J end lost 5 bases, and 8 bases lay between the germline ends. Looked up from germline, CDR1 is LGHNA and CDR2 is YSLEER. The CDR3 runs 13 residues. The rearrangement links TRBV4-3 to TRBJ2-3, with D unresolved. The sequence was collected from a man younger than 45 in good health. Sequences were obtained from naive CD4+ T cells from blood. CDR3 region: CASSQLLRDTQYF. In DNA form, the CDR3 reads TGCGCCAGCAGCCAACTTCTCCGAGATACGCAGTATTTT.